What follows is one T cell receptor beta chain and its context. Its specific antigen is unknown. No much larger clonotype is one base removed from it; base qualities were not supplied. TRB CDR3 regions were amplified from genomic DNA with the immunoSEQ two-step, bias-controlled multiplex PCR assay. CDR3 libraries were sequenced on an Illumina NextSeq 500. In the authors' own workflow: The immunoSEQ Analyzer platform was used for the initial alignment and bioinformatics, which included bias normalization against synthetic CDR3 analogs. Annotation of V, D and J genes was based on the definitions in the IMGT database. Further TRBV analyses used VDJtools version 1.1.10 and the R package tcR version 2.2.1.11 with default settings. GLIPH analysis was performed with version 1.0 using default settings. For CDR3 sequences with at least 5 reads, significant changes in clonotype frequency were assessed with a 2-sided binomial test and Benjamini-Hochberg correction (alpha = 0.01). Entries here come from immuneACCESS through TCRdb and include only in-frame sequences with V and J called. Some clones fail to appear in such tables; in the studies checked, an unresolved V gene covers under half of the shortfall, and the cause of the remainder is unknown. The D gene and trimming were derived from the DNA, and the V and J assignments and clone size from that table. In all, the sample holds some 17,000 clones, and about 85% of those were seen once. The ten largest clones add up to around a third of the sample.

The junction shows trimming of 4 bases on V and 8 bases on J, plus 11 bases between the germline ends. The CDR1 and CDR2 encoded by the germline V gene (reference sequence) are MNHNY and SVGAGI. The CDR3 runs 12 amino acids, cysteine and phenylalanine included. The kept DNA is CDR3 alone, 36 bases in frame from the first base. The sample's time point, from its label and the paper: 20-29 weeks after completion of therapy. The patients had received solid-organ transplants and had drug-resistant/recurrent cytomegalovirus. Some 10 of the trial participants were picked for repertoire analysis depending on whether post-therapy peripheral blood mononuclear cells were available. A BD FACSAria III was used to sort viable CD3+CD8+CD4- lymphocytes from PBMCs. The Qiagen DNeasy Kit was used to extract genomic DNA from sorted cells. This entry comes from a study of T cell therapy after organ transplantation (dated by TCRdb to about 2019). Regarding the research as a whole: Therapy products were autologous CMV-specific T cells expanded in vitro for 2 weeks with a peptide pool of 30 HLA class I and II CMV epitopes. Up to 6 T cell doses were administered to patients every 2 weeks, and patients were monitored for approximately 30 weeks after therapy was completed. Among the approximately 10 patients, eight were classed as clinical responders, while two were classed as nonresponders. A median of 1.92 x 10^8 CMV-specific T cells was administered to patients across 2 to 6 intravenous infusions. Long-term post-therapy blood samples were collected 20 to 29 weeks after completion of therapy. The study was a follow-up TRBV repertoire analysis of an open-label phase I trial of autologous CMV-specific adoptive T cell therapy in solid-organ transplant recipients. Long-term post-therapy samples were obtainable from only about 75% of the 10 patients.

Study-level results and caveats: Reconstitution after therapy appeared to involve both transferred clonotypes and endogenous clonotypes that were not detected in the therapy products. Few detected expansions in nonresponders may reflect reduced sample coverage from poor CD8+ T cell yield. Nonresponders showed marked pretherapy clonal expansions with minimal repertoire change after therapy. Fold change in CD8 clonality after therapy inversely correlated with pretherapy clonality, suggesting less biased repertoires were more receptive to remodeling. Because the cohort was small, confounders such as concurrent antirejection and antiviral medications could not be assessed.

This receptor was obtained from a human patient who had received a solid organ transplant and had CMV disease. Once a transplant has taken place, some T cells may be donor derived. Sample: CD8+ T cells from blood, taken after autologous CMV-specific T cell therapy. The rearrangement joined TRBV6-6 to TRBJ1-2; confidence is insufficient to name the D gene. The bases read TGTGCCAGCAGTTCGGACCGGTGGGGCTACACCTTC. It translates to CASSSDRWGYTF.